One and the same sample provided the 18 T cell receptor beta chains below, sequenced in a study of blood T cell repertoires in COVID-19 (dated by TCRdb to the early 2020s). The library was prepared using the immunoSEQ multiplex PCR assay. The table was pulled from immuneACCESS by TCRdb, which kept in-frame rearrangements only. Such tables lose some clones; where checked, under half of the loss comes from unresolved V genes, and the rest has no known cause. The sample contains hundreds of thousands of clones, around 89% of them found a single time. The ten largest clones add up to around 4% of the sample. Sequencing was performed on PBMCs or T cells enriched from blood (not recorded which). These receptors were taken from a woman in her thirties who had recovered from COVID-19.

The genes are TRBV29-1 and TRBJ2-1, with D possibly being TRBD1 (5 bases). Germline CDR1 and CDR2: SQVTM and ANQGSEA. Trimming cost V 2 bases and J 0 bases, with 11 bases left between them. The CDR3 spans 15 residues. This chain's CDR3 is CSVEPTEYSYNEQFF. The CDR3 DNA reads as TGCAGCGTTGAACCGACAGAGTACTCCTACAATGAGCAGTTCTTC.

This chain joins TRBV4-1 and TRBJ2-7; 7 bases map to TRBD2. This CDR3 spans 15 amino acids. The V and J ends lost 5 bases and 0 bases, in that order; junction bases with no gene match: 7. CDR1 is MGHRA and CDR2 is YSYEKL in the germline V gene. In nucleotides, the CDR3 is TGCGCCAGCAGCTGGGAGCGGGAAAGCTCCTACGAGCAGTACTTC. It encodes CASSWERESSYEQYF.

The J gene is TRBJ1-2, the V gene TRBV29-1; 8 bases agree with TRBD1. The CDR3 covers 13 residues. Germline V gene lookup returns CDR1 SQVTM and CDR2 ANQGSEA. The J segment lost 3 bases and the V segment lost 5 bases, leaving 5 bases of the junction unmatched. DNA for the CDR3: TGCAGCGTTTCTACAGGGGGGGACTATGGCTACACCTTC. Protein sequence: CSVSTGGDYGYTF.

On this clone itself: The same CDR3 arises from other DNA sequences in this sample as well. This chain connects TRBV28 to TRBJ2-7, with TRBD1 matching over 12 bases. The CDR3 contains 15 residues. J was trimmed by 4 bases and V by 3 bases; bases with no gene match: 4. Germline V CDR1 and CDR2: MDHEN, SYDVKM. CDR3 region: CASSLPGQGAYEQYF. The CDR3 nucleotides read TGTGCCAGCAGTTTGCCGGGACAGGGGGCTTACGAGCAGTACTTC.

The genes are TRBV24-1 and TRBJ2-2, with no clear D. The CDR3 spans 15 residues. Germline V gives CDR1 KGHDR, CDR2 SFDVKD. V was trimmed by 5 bases and J by 3 bases, leaving 12 bases between them. CDR3 in amino acids: CATSALAEDTGELFF. In DNA form, the CDR3 reads TGTGCCACCAGTGCTCTCGCCGAGGACACCGGGGAGCTGTTTTTT.

V and J are TRBV4-2 and TRBJ2-5; 9 bases are a match to TRBD2. This CDR3 is 16 amino acids long. J was trimmed by 2 bases and V by 4 bases; bases with no gene match: 8. Germline CDR1 and CDR2: LGHNA and YNFKEQ. The CDR3 nucleotides read TGTGCCAGCAGCCGGAGAGCGGGAGGAAATCAAGAGACCCAGTACTTC. It codes for CASSRRAGGNQETQYF.

The rearrangement uses TRBV11-3 and TRBJ1-1, with D perhaps TRBD1 (6 bases). This CDR3 spans 15 amino acids. The V and J ends lost 11 bases and 2 bases respectively, with 21 bases between them. Per the germline V gene, CDR1 is SGHNT and CDR2 is YENEEA. The CDR3 DNA reads TGTGCCGGGGGGGCCCGACCCTCTTTTAACACTGAAGCTTTCTTT. Amino acids: CAGGARPSFNTEAFF.

This clone was seen once. V and J are TRBV6-5 and TRBJ1-1; a weak D match, TRBD1 (6 bases). CDR1 is MNHEY and CDR2 is SVGAGI in the germline V gene. The ends were cut back, 7 bases at V and 10 bases at J, with 19 bases in the middle. CDR3 length: 13 amino acids. In DNA, the CDR3 is TGTGCCAGCACCAGATCGATGGGGGCGCGAGCTTTCTTT. This sequence encodes CASTRSMGARAFF.

The rearrangement uses TRBV15 and TRBJ2-7; D gene unclear. Trimming removed 0 bases from V and 6 bases from J, with 15 bases in between. Germline assignment: CDR1 LNHNV and CDR2 YYDKDF (reference sequence). The length of the CDR3 is 15 residues. The CDR3 spells CATSRDLPVGGEQYF. Here the CDR3 DNA reads TGTGCCACCAGCAGAGATCTCCCTGTCGGCGGCGAGCAGTACTTC.

V usage is TRBV5-1 and J usage is TRBJ2-1, with D possibly being TRBD2 (5 bases). The CDR3 is 15 residues long. The germline V gene has CDR1 SGHRS and CDR2 YFSETQ. V lost 0 bases, J lost 8 bases, and 15 bases lay in between. The CDR3 reads CASSLGGVSSDEQFF. In nucleotides, the CDR3 is TGCGCCAGCAGCTTGGGGGGAGTCAGCTCTGATGAGCAGTTCTTC. The full variable domain, in which reference TRBV5-1 and TRBJ2-1 provide the parts outside the CDR3, is KAGVTQTPRYLIKTRGQQVTLSCSPISGHRSVSWYQQTPGQGLQFLFEYFSETQRNKGNFPGRFSGRQFSNSRSEMNVSTLELGDSALYLCASSLGGVSSDEQFFGPGTRLTVL.

The chain combines TRBV6-5 with TRBJ2-7; 7 nucleotides agree with TRBD2. The J segment lost 5 bases and the V segment lost 6 bases, leaving 10 bases of the junction unmatched. CDR1 and CDR2 from the germline V gene are MNHEY and SVGAGI. The CDR3 is 14 residues long. DNA of the CDR3: TGTGCCAGCAGCCCCGGACTAGAACTCGACGAGCAGTACTTC. It is translated as CASSPGLELDEQYF.

The chain employs TRBV10-3 and TRBJ2-5; maybe TRBD1 (6 bases). The germline V and J ends were trimmed by 3 bases and 3 bases, with 8 bases remaining between them. This CDR3 is built from 13 residues. Per germline, CDR1 ENHRY and CDR2 SYGVKD. The CDR3 region is CAISDGTKETQYF. The CDR3 nucleotides are TGTGCCATCAGTGATGGGACAAAAGAGACCCAGTACTTC.

The CDR3 loop reads CASSLGLASAYEQYF. For the CDR3, the DNA is TGTGCCAGCAGTTTGGGACTAGCATCGGCCTACGAGCAGTACTTC. This sequence joins TRBV28 and TRBJ2-7, with 9 bases lining up with TRBD2. The ends lost 3 bases at V and 2 bases at J; junction bases unmatched: 5. This CDR3 spans 15 amino acids. Germline CDR1 MDHEN, CDR2 SYDVKM.

The rearrangement uses TRBV21-1 and TRBJ2-3; the tabulated D call, TRBD1, remains unverified against the DNA. TRBV21-1 is reported as a pseudogene. The CDR3 contains 15 residues. The CDR3 reads CASGNRDREADTQYF. The CDR3 DNA reads TGTGCCAGCGGAAACCGGGACAGGGAGGCAGATACGCAGTATTTT.

V is TRBV28 and J is TRBJ1-6, with a tentative D call TRBD1 (6 bases). The CDR3 covers 17 residues. The V and J ends lost 1 base and 4 bases respectively, with 14 bases between them. Looked up from germline, CDR1 is MDHEN and CDR2 is SYDVKM. Here the CDR3 reads CASSLSRGDFYNSPLHF. CDR3 sequence (DNA): TGTGCCAGCAGTTTATCCAGGGGAGACTTTTATAATTCACCCCTCCACTTT. Supplemented by reference TRBV28 and TRBJ1-6, the full variable domain reads DVKVTQSSRYLVKRTGEKVFLECVQDMDHENMFWYRQDPGLGLRLIYFSYDVKMKEKGDIPEGYSVSREKKERFSLILESASTNQTSMYLCASSLSRGDFYNSPLHFGNGTRLTVT.

This clone occurred once. The gene calls are TRBV10-3 and TRBJ2-1; 8 positions agree with TRBD1. The CDR3 is 15 amino acids. Germline CDR1 is ENHRY and CDR2 is SYGVKD. The V gene end was trimmed by 2 bases and the J gene end by 0 bases; junction bases not matched to a gene: 0. The CDR3 loop is CAISEGQGSYNEQFF. For the CDR3, the DNA is TGTGCCATCAGTGAGGGACAGGGCTCCTACAATGAGCAGTTCTTC.

The gene calls are TRBV27 and TRBJ2-2; 7 nucleotides match TRBD1. V lost 7 bases to trimming and J lost 4 bases; unmatched junction nucleotides: 6. CDR1 and CDR2 from the germline V gene are MNHEY and SMNVEV (reference sequence). The CDR3 length is 14 residues. In nucleotides, the CDR3 is TGTGCCAGCATGGCCGGGACAGTCACCGGGGAGCTGTTTTTT. Encoded protein: CASMAGTVTGELFF.

The CDR3 region is CSVATGTGVREQYF. The CDR3 DNA sequence: TGCAGCGTTGCTACCGGGACAGGGGTAAGGGAGCAGTACTTC. The V call is TRBV29-1, the J call TRBJ2-7, with 10 bases fitting TRBD1. Unmatched junction bases numbered 10, after V lost 4 bases and J lost 7 bases. The CDR3 totals 14 residues. CDR1 is SQVTM and CDR2 is ANQGSEA in the germline V gene.